This T cell receptor beta chain was identified in a study of T-cell reconstitution after alpha-beta-depleted transplantation in children. This clonotype has only a few counts. Library preparation (for TCRbeta) was performed with unique molecular identifiers. TCRdb reprocessed the PCR reads with MiXCR, giving one entry per CDR3 protein. The sample lists approximately 490,000 distinct CDR3 sequences, under 15% occurring once. Germline V gives CDR1 SQVTM, CDR2 ANQGSEA. J lost 5 bases, V lost 1 base, and 6 bases had no gene match. CDR3 length: 15 amino acids. The source is a human donor who donated a stem cell graft to a child with combined immunodeficiency. This sample comprised PBMCs from the stem cell graft donor, obtained from the stem cell graft. The chain couples TRBV29-1 to TRBJ2-5; TRBD2 matches at 11 bases. CDR3 nucleotides: TGCAGCGTTGAAGCTCTAGCGGGAGGTGATGAGACCCAGTACTTC. The encoded protein is CSVEALAGGDETQYF. The variable domain in full, completed from reference TRBV29-1 and TRBJ2-5, reads SAVISQKPSRDICQRGTSLTIQCQVDSQVTMMFWYRQQPGQSLTLIATANQGSEATYESGFVIDKFPISRPNLTFSTLTVSNMSPEDSSIYLCSVEALAGGDETQYFGPGTRLLVL.